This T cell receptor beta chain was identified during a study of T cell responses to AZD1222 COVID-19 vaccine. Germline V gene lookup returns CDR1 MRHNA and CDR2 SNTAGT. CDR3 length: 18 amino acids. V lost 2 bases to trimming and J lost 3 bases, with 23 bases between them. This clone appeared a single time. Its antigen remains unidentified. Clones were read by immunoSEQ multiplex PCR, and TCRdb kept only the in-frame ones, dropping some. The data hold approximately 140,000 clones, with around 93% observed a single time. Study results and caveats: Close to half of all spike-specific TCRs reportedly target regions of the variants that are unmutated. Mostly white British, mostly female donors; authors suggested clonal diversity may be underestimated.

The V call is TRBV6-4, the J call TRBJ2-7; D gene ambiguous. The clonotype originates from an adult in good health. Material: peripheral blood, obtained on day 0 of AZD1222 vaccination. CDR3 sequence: CASSDLYVRASSLYEQYF. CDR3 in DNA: TGTGCCAGCAGTGACCTCTATGTTCGGGCTTCATCGCTCTACGAGCAGTACTTC.